The T cell receptor beta chain under discussion was sequenced for a study of T cell responses to AZD1222 COVID-19 vaccine. Study-wide results and limits: Researchers report vaccine-associated CD4 TCRs spanning spike, with dominance at 160-218 and 743-854. It should be noted that donors were predominantly white British and more often female, and clonal diversity was possibly underestimated. Just five or six AZD1222 recipients were seropositive at baseline. Increased Spike-specific TCR breadth and depth were observed after two AZD1222 doses.

This CDR3 has 15 amino acids. Trimming took off 3 bases at V and 4 bases at J, with 13 bases between the two ends. Germline assignment: CDR1 WNHNN and CDR2 SYGVQD (reference sequence). Data came from immunoSEQ multiplex PCR; TCRdb stores just in-frame clones and leaves some out. The repertoire has around 70,000 clones, roughly 90% of them found once; the top ten carry roughly 8%. As for this clone: What it recognizes is unknown.

V is TRBV10-1 and J is TRBJ2-1; D uncertain. The clonotype was recovered from an adult in good health. This sample comprised peripheral blood, obtained on day 0 of AZD1222 vaccination. DNA of the CDR3: TGCGCCAGCAGTGAAGGGATCTCGGAATACAATGAGCAGTTCTTC. Its protein product is CASSEGISEYNEQFF.